This TCR beta chain was found in a study of early T cells in non-severe SARS-CoV-2 infection. On the study more broadly: The input, bulk RNA from unsorted whole blood, was sequenced, and chains were unpaired.

Individual cDNA molecules each received unique molecular identifiers attached to them. TCRdb reanalysed the 5' RACE reads using MiXCR and keeps one entry per CDR3 protein. The table has about 89,000 distinct CDR3 sequences, roughly 15% seen once. The CDR3 extends over 10 amino acids. Germline V gene data show CDR1 as LNHDA and CDR2 as SQIVND (reference sequence). V lost 10 bases and J lost 4, with 7 bases in between. This clonotype was seen only a few times. Its specificity is unknown. Broader study findings: Sequences matched to VDJdb favored anti-spike CD8 responses, while private and CD4 specificities were missed.

The rearrangement links TRBV19 to TRBJ1-1; D is perhaps TRBD1 (5 bases). Sequencing was performed on whole blood, taken at baseline. The source is an adult who was a healthcare worker with PCR-confirmed SARS-CoV-2 infection or an uninfected control (not recorded which). The CDR3, as DNA: TGTGCCATCGGGGGCACTGAAGCTTTCTTT. This codes for CAIGGTEAFF.